This T cell receptor (beta chain) originates from a study of blood T cell repertoires in COVID-19. Study-level information: PBMCs, B-cell-depleted T cells, or T cells were the source of the cDNA or gDNA that made up the material.

The ends were cut back, 3 bases at V and 1 base at J, with 15 bases in the middle. CDR3 length: 16 amino acids. In germline, CDR1 is SEHNR, CDR2 FQNEAQ (reference sequence). Sequencing used immunoSEQ multiplex PCR; TCRdb keeps in-frame clones, though not all of them. The sample holds roughly 73,000 clones, roughly 80% seen once. Input material: peripheral blood. The chain employs TRBV7-9 and TRBJ1-2; the D gene is possibly TRBD1 (6 bases). The TCR comes from a woman aged 55-69 years with acute or convalescent COVID-19. CDR3 amino acids: CASSFGQPMFNYGYTF. The DNA for the CDR3 is TGTGCCAGCAGCTTCGGACAGCCCATGTTTAACTATGGCTACACCTTC.